This T cell receptor (beta chain) is from a study of Ad26.COV2.S vaccination and SARS-CoV-2 variants listed by TCRdb under 2021. Turning to the overall study: Vaccine-arm donors came from COV1001, a multicentre, randomized, double-blind, placebo-controlled phase I-IIa trial of Ad26.COV2.S in healthy adults. Sequencing of the TCRbeta repertoire served to evaluate the specificity and breadth of SARS-CoV-2-reactive T cell receptors following Ad26.COV2.S vaccination. Ad26.COV2.S was administered intramuscularly at a dose of 5x10^10 or 1x10^11 viral particles, either as one shot or as two shots given 56 days apart. Trial participants were randomized into five groups of five: low-dose or high-dose Ad26.COV2.S given once or twice, or placebo on both occasions. A total of approximately 32 samples were included in the TCR-sequenced set, comprising around 19 Ad26.COV2.S vaccine recipients, 5 placebo recipients and 8 SARS-CoV-2 convalescent individuals. Throughout the experiments and outcome assessment, investigators stayed blinded to trial group allocation.

This clone has just a few counts. Its target antigen remains unknown. Base qualities were left out, and no much larger clone turns up one base away. The treatment or condition label, read with the paper, signifies: approximately 18 received Ad26.COV2.S at low or high dose, single or two shots; about 5 received placebo; per-sample allocation not given. For vaccine and placebo recipients, repertoires were sequenced using samples collected on day 63 after the first injection. In Cohort 1b, more than 20 adults aged 18-55 years were enrolled at a single site in Boston, USA, between 29 July and 7 August 2020. Ad26.COV2.S was a replication-incompetent adenovirus type 26 vector expressing a prefusion-stabilized SARS-CoV-2 spike protein from the original Wuhan strain. The immunoSEQ Assay was used to sequence TCRbeta CDR3 regions. After extraction, genomic DNA underwent amplification by bias-controlled multiplex PCR, followed by high-throughput sequencing. The authors processed their data as follows. To quantify the absolute abundance of every unique TCRbeta CDR3 region, sequences were collapsed and filtered. T cell fraction was estimated by normalizing TCRbeta template counts to usable DNA, with usable DNA measured through amplification of reference genes found in all nucleated cells. Repertoire TCRs were annotated as SARS-CoV-2-specific by exact matching of V gene, CDR3 amino acid sequence and J gene to a known reactive TCR set. The reference SARS-CoV-2 TCR set was obtained from MIRA and was filtered for enrichment in COVID-19-positive ImmuneCODE repertoires, whereby public or cross-reactive TCRs were removed. Based on the MIRA antigens, annotated TCRs were further analysed at the level of specific ORF or position within ORF. Breadth was defined as annotated unique rearrangements over total unique productive rearrangements; depth was the summed frequency of those rearrangements. Group comparisons of TCR breadth used two-sided Wilcoxon rank-sum tests. TCRdb's version of the immuneACCESS table is confined to in-frame rearrangements and falls short of the full clone set. An unresolved V gene accounts for under half of the shortfall where checked; the remainder is of unknown origin. The V and J calls and clone size were taken over from that table, and D and trimming were inferred from the DNA. This sample gives approximately 280,000 clones in total; approximately 89% of them show up just once. Around 3% of the sample is taken by the ten largest.

Overall results and qualifications from the work: The study was not powered to compare responses between vaccine doses or regimens. The authors noted that the TCR breadth and depth analyses may have underestimated total T cell responses. Vaccine and placebo recipients had comparable non-spike TCR breadth, which fits with the vaccine containing only spike. After vaccination, spike-specific CD8+ and CD4+ T cell responses were reported to show substantial breadth. Higher spike-specific TCR breadth was observed in Ad26.COV2.S recipients than in placebo recipients (P = 0.0014).

Its CDR3 holds 14 amino acids, cysteine through phenylalanine. The entry retains the CDR3 DNA only, 42 bases that are in frame from base 1. Clipping removes 5 bases from V and 4 bases from J, with 5 as the unmatched junction base count. CDR1 and CDR2 are drawn from the germline V gene: MNHNS, SASEGT. The clonotype comes from a person between 18 and 59 years old who received the Ad26.COV2.S COVID-19 vaccine or a placebo. The chain was built from TRBV6-1 and TRBJ1-2; TRBD1 agrees with 9 junctional bases. The specimen comprised peripheral blood, sampled in a trial of Ad26.COV2.S vaccine versus placebo. The CDR3 protein is CASSPTGGGYGYTF. The nucleotide sequence reads TGTGCCAGCAGTCCCACAGGGGGCGGCTATGGCTACACCTTC.